The source of this TCR beta chain is a study of T cell changes during pregnancy in multiple sclerosis. The assay was immunoSEQ multiplex PCR, and TCRdb's table has in-frame clones only and misses some. The sample shows under 70,000 clones, about 90% of them seen only once. There are 15 residues in the CDR3. V was clipped by 2 bases and J by 0 bases, with 10 bases between them. Germline CDR1 reads SGHTA; CDR2 reads FQGNSA. The TCR sequence derives from a female donor with multiple sclerosis, enrolled in a pregnancy study. The gene calls are TRBV7-2 and TRBJ1-2; D is uncertain. Sequencing was performed on CD4+ T cells from peripheral blood mononuclear cells, taken in the first trimester of pregnancy. This chain's CDR3 is CASSLLGSTNYGYTF. The CDR3 DNA follows: TGTGCCAGCAGCTTACTGGGCAGCACTAACTATGGCTACACCTTC.